The sequence of this T cell receptor (beta chain) was determined in a study of blood T cell repertoires in COVID-19. The CDR3 is 12 residues long. Trimming took 6 bases from V and 8 from J, leaving 13 bases between them. Per germline, CDR1 MDHEN and CDR2 SYDVKM. Assay used: immunoSEQ multiplex PCR; TCRdb lists only in-frame clones, some missing. The table lists 300,000 to 350,000 clones, more than 80% of them singletons. This receptor was obtained from a woman aged 30 to 39 with COVID-19, enrolled during active disease. Sequencing used peripheral blood. The V call is TRBV28, the J call TRBJ1-2, with D perhaps TRBD1 (6 bases). CDR3: CASRLSGDGYTF. The CDR3 DNA reads as TGTGCCAGCAGACTGTCAGGGGACGGCTACACCTTC.